This note documents a single TCR beta chain sequence. Its cognate antigen is unknown. This CDR3 has 13 amino acids. V was clipped by 0 bases and J by 7 bases, with 7 bases between them. CDR1 KGHSH and CDR2 LQKENI come from the germline V gene. Clones were sequenced by immunoSEQ multiplex PCR, and TCRdb holds only the in-frame ones, with some missing. The data contain about 170,000 clones, around nine tenths of them singletons. This sample was included in a study of T cell responses to AZD1222 COVID-19 vaccine. Study-wide findings and caveats: Within unmutated variant regions lay the reported targets of nearly half of spike-specific TCRs. Scientists sampled the repertoires only once the peak T cell response had passed.

The chain couples TRBV18 to TRBJ2-4; the D gene is possibly TRBD2 (6 bases). This specimen was peripheral blood, taken on day 0 of AZD1222 vaccination. The receptor comes from an adult in good health. The CDR3 loop is CASSPPTSNIQYF. The CDR3 coding sequence is TGTGCCAGCTCACCACCAACTAGCAACATTCAGTACTTC.